The 28 T cell receptor beta chains given below trace back to one sample, sequenced in a study of T cells after yellow fever vaccination. TCRdb called the 5' RACE reads again in MiXCR, with one record for every CDR3 protein. The data contain hundreds of thousands of distinct CDR3 sequences, around 12% of them singletons. Sample: PBMCs, taken on the day of the yellow fever booster vaccination. The origin of the receptors is a man aged 25-45 years who received the YFV17D yellow fever vaccine.

The V call is TRBV29-1, the J call TRBJ2-7, with D hard to call. Germline CDR1 and CDR2: SQVTM and ANQGSEA. Trimming took 3 bases from V and 5 from J, leaving 5 bases between them. The CDR3 extends over 10 amino acids. The CDR3 DNA is TGCAGCGTTGAGGAGAACGAGCAGTACTTC. It is translated as CSVEENEQYF.

This clonotype was observed many times. This chain links TRBV11-2 with TRBJ2-4; perhaps D is TRBD1 or TRBD2 (5 bases each). V dropped 5 bases and J dropped 0 bases, with 11 bases sitting between them. This CDR3 has 15 amino acids. Germline V gene data show CDR1 as SGHAT and CDR2 as FQNNGV. The CDR3 protein is CASSPGPRAKNIQYF. CDR3 coding DNA: TGTGCCAGCAGCCCGGGGCCTCGAGCCAAAAACATTCAGTACTTC.

In its sample, this clonotype was seen a few times. The chain carries TRBV20-1 and TRBJ2-2; 10 bases line up with TRBD2. The junction had 11 bases not matched to a gene; V was cut back by 3 bases and J by 4 bases. This CDR3 spans 17 amino acids. Germline V gene sequence: CDR1 DFQATT, CDR2 SNEGSKA (reference sequence). CDR3 region: CSARGSASGSGTGELFF. In DNA form, the CDR3 reads TGCAGTGCTAGGGGGTCGGCTAGCGGGAGTGGCACCGGGGAGCTGTTTTTT.

This clonotype was counted only a few times. The J gene is TRBJ2-1, the V gene TRBV7-3; 8 positions agree with TRBD2. V gave up 1 base and J gave up 8 bases; unmatched junction bases: 4. The germline V gene has CDR1 SGHTA and CDR2 FQGTGA. This CDR3 spans 14 amino acids. CDR3 nucleotides: TGTGCCAGCAGCTTAAAGGGACTAGTTGATGAGCAGTTCTTC. Amino acids: CASSLKGLVDEQFF.

The chain couples TRBV5-5 to TRBJ2-7; D may be TRBD2 (5 bases). Trimming took 2 bases from V and 4 from J, leaving 13 bases between them. Germline CDR1 SGHKS, CDR2 YYEKEE (reference sequence). CDR3 size: 14 residues. DNA of the CDR3: TGTGCCAGCAGCTTTTGGGGAGTTGCGTACGAGCAGTACTTC. It codes for CASSFWGVAYEQYF.

V and J are TRBV9 and TRBJ1-6; D is ambiguous. CDR1 SGDLS and CDR2 YYNGEE come from the germline V gene. The CDR3 extends over 12 amino acids. V dropped 3 bases and J dropped 7 bases, with 5 bases sitting between them. CDR3 region: CASSDGNSPLHF. CDR3 nucleotide sequence: TGTGCCAGCAGCGACGGGAATTCACCCCTCCACTTT.

The rearrangement joins TRBV28 to TRBJ2-6, with D unresolved. The CDR3 is made up of 16 amino acids. CDR1 and CDR2 from the germline V gene are MDHEN and SYDVKM. Trimming pared 5 bases from V and 4 bases from J, leaving 15 bases between. The CDR3 DNA reads as TGTGCCAGCAGTCAAGTGACGGGTGCCGGGGCCAACGTCCTGACTTTC. This gives the protein CASSQVTGAGANVLTF.

The chain recombines TRBV5-4 with TRBJ2-2; D may be TRBD2 (6 bases). The CDR3 consists of 15 residues. V was pared by 6 bases and J by 7 bases, with 19 bases between. The germline CDR1 and CDR2 sequences are SGHNT and YYREEE (reference sequence). CDR3 in amino acids: CASTSAWVADGELFF. The DNA of the CDR3 is TGTGCCAGCACCTCTGCGTGGGTAGCGGACGGGGAGCTGTTTTTT.

The table lists this clonotype with many counts. The V and J genes are TRBV20-1 and TRBJ2-7, with TRBD1 identical over 12 bases. The CDR3 spans 13 residues. The junction had 4 bases not matched to a gene; V was cut back by 4 bases and J by 6 bases. Per germline, CDR1 DFQATT and CDR2 SNEGSKA (reference sequence). The CDR3 protein is CSATRDRGLEQYF. CDR3 nucleotides: TGCAGTGCTACGCGGGACAGGGGGCTCGAGCAGTACTTC.

This clonotype was seen only a few times. This chain uses TRBV19 with TRBJ2-7; TRBD2 aligns across 9 bases. The CDR3 runs to 15 residues. J lost 3 bases, V lost 3 bases, and 6 bases had no gene match. CDR1 and CDR2 (germline): LNHDA, SQIVND (reference sequence). CDR3 residues: CASSIGGLASYEQYF. CDR3 nucleotide sequence: TGTGCCAGTAGTATTGGTGGACTAGCGAGCTACGAGCAGTACTTC.

In its sample, this clonotype was seen a few times. Here the CDR3 reads CSAPQGPYSNQPQHF. In DNA form, the CDR3 reads TGCAGTGCTCCACAGGGACCTTATAGCAATCAGCCCCAGCATTTT. The chain recombines TRBV20-1 with TRBJ1-5; D may be TRBD1 (6 bases). The germline CDR1 and CDR2 sequences are DFQATT and SNEGSKA (reference sequence). The CDR3 has 15 amino acids. The V and J ends lost 5 bases and 0 bases respectively, with 14 bases between them.

In its sample, this clonotype was seen a few times. The rearrangement links TRBV20-1 to TRBJ1-3, with 9 nucleotides matching TRBD1. Germline CDR1 is DFQATT and CDR2 is SNEGSKA (reference sequence). This CDR3 has 15 amino acids. V lost 4 bases, J lost 2 bases, and 6 bases stayed unmatched. The CDR3 DNA reads TGCAGTGCTAAAACAGGGGGCAGCGCTGGAAACACCATATATTTT. Translation: CSAKTGGSAGNTIYF.

A few counts support this clonotype. The V call is TRBV6-2 or TRBV6-3, the J call TRBJ2-7; a weak D match, TRBD2 (6 bases). CDR1 is MNHEY and CDR2 is SVGEGT in the germline V gene. The CDR3 is made up of 13 amino acids. V was pared by 7 bases and J by 4 bases, with 14 bases between. CDR3 DNA sequence: TGTGCCAGCACCTCGGGGGTTCATTACGAGCAGTACTTC. It translates to CASTSGVHYEQYF.

This clonotype turned up a few times. J is TRBJ2-5 and V is TRBV7-2, with 7 bases lining up with TRBD1. Germline V gene lookup returns CDR1 SGHTA and CDR2 FQGNSA. This CDR3 region has 14 residues. The ends lost 5 bases at V and 5 bases at J; junction bases unmatched: 8. The CDR3 region is CASSGLGGFETQYF. CDR3 nucleotides: TGTGCCAGCAGCGGGTTAGGGGGCTTTGAGACCCAGTACTTC.

The chain has TRBV2 and TRBJ2-5; possible D gene TRBD2, 5 bases. Per the germline V gene, CDR1 is SNHLY and CDR2 is FYNNEI. V lost 7 bases and J lost 0, with 9 bases in between. This CDR3 comprises 13 residues. The CDR3 bases are TGTGCCAGCACCGGGGAGTACCAAGAGACCCAGTACTTC. It specifies CASTGEYQETQYF.

A few counts support this clonotype. Here the CDR3 DNA reads TGCGCCAGCAGCTTCCGGGGCAGTCTGAACACTGAAGCTTTCTTT. It encodes CASSFRGSLNTEAFF. This chain uses TRBV5-1 with TRBJ1-1; D possibly corresponds to TRBD1 (5 bases). V lost 2 bases and J 0 bases, leaving 11 bases between the germline ends. From germline, CDR1 is SGHRS and CDR2 YFSETQ. The CDR3 runs to 15 residues.

This rearrangement joins TRBV5-1 to TRBJ1-1; D unresolved. CDR1 and CDR2 from the germline V gene are SGHRS and YFSETQ. V lost 2 bases to trimming and J lost 9 bases, with 17 bases between them. This CDR3 contains 14 residues. As DNA, the CDR3 is TGCGCCAGCAGCTTACGGGGTACCCCAAGGCAAGCTTTCTTT. Translated, it gives CASSLRGTPRQAFF.

The chain couples TRBV20-1 to TRBJ2-1; D not resolved. CDR1 and CDR2 from the germline V gene are DFQATT and SNEGSKA (reference sequence). This CDR3 has 14 residues. Trimming stripped 7 bases from V and 0 bases from J, with 13 bases between. The CDR3 DNA reads as TGCAGTGTTCCTAAGGCGAGCTCCTACAATGAGCAGTTCTTC. It translates to CSVPKASSYNEQFF.

This clonotype was picked up a small number of times. The chain combines TRBV5-1 with TRBJ2-2; 11 positions match TRBD1. The CDR3 is made up of 15 amino acids. Germline-derived CDR1 and CDR2 are SGHRS and YFSETQ. J lost 7 bases, V lost 10 bases, and 12 bases had no gene match. As DNA, the CDR3 is TGCGCCGGCCGGACAGGGGGCGCTGCTGGCGGGGAGCTGTTTTTT. This gives the protein CAGRTGGAAGGELFF.

In DNA, the CDR3 is TGCGCCAGCAGCCGGGGACTCACGGACGAGCAGTACTTC. It codes for CASSRGLTDEQYF. The rearrangement uses TRBV5-1 and TRBJ2-7; tentatively, D is TRBD2 (6 bases). V was clipped by 4 bases and J by 5 bases, with 13 bases between them. CDR1 is SGHRS and CDR2 is YFSETQ in the germline V gene. CDR3 length equals 13 residues. The full variable domain, completed using reference TRBV5-1 and TRBJ2-7, is KAGVTQTPRYLIKTRGQQVTLSCSPISGHRSVSWYQQTPGQGLQFLFEYFSETQRNKGNFPGRFSGRQFSNSRSEMNVSTLELGDSALYLCASSRGLTDEQYFGPGTRLTVT.

V usage is TRBV20-1 and J usage is TRBJ2-7; 10 nucleotides line up with TRBD2. The junction had 9 bases not matched to a gene; V was cut back by 5 bases and J by 5 bases. CDR3 length: 14 residues. Germline CDR1 DFQATT, CDR2 SNEGSKA (reference sequence). CDR3 nucleotides: TGCAGTGCTCCCCAAGCGGGAGGGCCGAACGAGCAGTACTTC. This gives the protein CSAPQAGGPNEQYF.

This clonotype was seen more than once but under ten times. The chain uses TRBV12-3 or TRBV12-4 and TRBJ1-3; TRBD1 agrees at 7 bases. The ends lost 7 bases at V and 1 base at J; junction bases unmatched: 1. The CDR3 runs 13 residues. The CDR3 protein is CASIRGSGNTIYF. DNA of the CDR3: TGTGCCAGCATCAGGGGGTCTGGAAACACCATATATTTT.

The table lists this clonotype with a few counts. This rearrangement joins TRBV10-2 to TRBJ1-4, with TRBD1 as a possible D gene (5 bases). Germline assignment: CDR1 WSHSY and CDR2 SAAADI. This CDR3 contains 11 residues. Trimming left V 11 bases short and J 8 bases short, with 12 bases between. In nucleotides, the CDR3 is TGCGCCGTGGGACTGCTGGAAAAACTGTTTTTT. The encoded protein is CAVGLLEKLFF.

This clonotype was detected only a few times. The rearrangement uses TRBV6-5 and TRBJ1-6; weak D call: TRBD1 (6 bases). Germline-derived CDR1 and CDR2 are MNHEY and SVGAGI. The CDR3 is made up of 15 amino acids. The germline V and J ends were trimmed by 0 bases and 7 bases, with 10 bases remaining between them. The CDR3 DNA reads TGTGCCAGCAGTTACTCGACACAGGGAAATTCACCCCTCCACTTT. The encoded protein is CASSYSTQGNSPLHF.

CDR3 nucleotide sequence: TGTGCCAGCAGAGCCGGGGGGGCGGAGACCCAGTACTTC. Translating gives CASRAGGAETQYF. The chain recombines TRBV6-2 or TRBV6-3 with TRBJ2-5; TRBD2 aligns across 8 bases. The CDR3 consists of 13 residues. The junction had 5 bases not matched to a gene; V was cut back by 6 bases and J by 5 bases. CDR1 and CDR2 from the germline V gene are MNHEY and SVGEGT.

This clonotype was observed a few times. The V call is TRBV7-2, the J call TRBJ2-3; 11 bases match TRBD2. CDR3 length: 14 amino acids. After removal of 5 bases from V and 6 bases from J, the junction contained 4 bases not matched to a gene. Germline CDR1 and CDR2: SGHTA and FQGNSA. The CDR3 nucleotides read TGTGCCAGCAGCCGCAGACTAGCGGGGGATACGCAGTATTTT. Its protein is CASSRRLAGDTQYF.

The rearrangement links TRBV19 to TRBJ2-1; D not resolved. V was cut by 4 bases and J by 4 bases, with 5 bases left in between. This CDR3 contains 12 residues. Germline assignment: CDR1 LNHDA and CDR2 SQIVND (reference sequence). CDR3: CASSNSYNEQFF. CDR3 in DNA: TGTGCCAGTAGTAACAGTTACAATGAGCAGTTCTTC.

The V call is TRBV4-3, the J call TRBJ2-5; tentative D call: TRBD2 (5 bases). V gave up 0 bases and J gave up 4 bases, with 15 bases separating them. The CDR3 loop spans 16 amino acids. Germline-derived CDR1 and CDR2 are LGHNA and YSLEER. The CDR3 sequence: CASSQDLKARGETQYF. In DNA, the CDR3 is TGCGCCAGCAGCCAAGATCTGAAAGCTCGGGGAGAGACCCAGTACTTC.